This T cell receptor (beta chain) was captured in a study of shared clonotypes between healthy human individuals. The length of the CDR3 is 16 residues. In germline, CDR1 is MNHEY, CDR2 SMNVEV (reference sequence). V was pared by 10 bases and J by 1 base, with 15 bases of the junction left unmatched. Using immunoSEQ multiplex PCR, the repertoire was profiled, and TCRdb retains in-frame clones only, with some absent. The data contain roughly 1,000,000 clones, more than 75% of them singletons. Findings and caveats of the study: Across subsets, estimated richness was generally greater for naive than for memory populations. Donors were few, which limited the genetic and exposure-history diversity represented. The naive CD4 repertoires of a few donors were compared, and approximately 4.5% of clonotypes were shared. Some clonotypes were shared by all four sorted-subset donors, while others were not shared. The non-shared ones had lower generation probabilities than the shared ones.

On this clone: Antigen unknown.

This receptor was taken from a man between 18 and 35 years old in good health. Some clones in this sample may be carry-over from other donors' samples. The chain is built from TRBV27 and TRBJ1-2; TRBD1 aligns across 7 bases. Sequenced material: memory CD4+ T cells from PBMCs. This sample's subset: CD45RA-negative fraction. The CDR3 DNA is TGTGCCACGAGACGACAGGGAGGGTTGGTTAACTATGGCTACACCTTC. It specifies CATRRQGGLVNYGYTF.